The rows below give T cell receptor beta chains drawn from one sample of a study of blood T cell repertoires in COVID-19. Only in-frame clones appear in the TCRdb table, and some are missing; sequencing was by immunoSEQ multiplex PCR. Here the sample spans 300,000 to 350,000 clones, 88% being singletons. The sample taken for sequencing was PBMCs or T cells enriched from blood (not recorded which). These receptors were taken from a woman in her twenties or thirties who had been exposed to COVID-19. Both conserved end residues are part of each CDR3. Each record gives: clone size, CDR3 length, D gene, J gene, V gene, CDR3 protein, CDR3 DNA. A D gene is named only where the DNA matches it firmly. The size of a clone is reported for some rows only, either as once, few or many, or as a class for expanded clones.

abundance: .; len: 18; d_gene: TRBD2; j_gene: TRBJ2-1; v_gene: TRBV9; CDR3aa: CASSPEGSGNLIYNEQFF; CDR3nt: TGTGCCAGCAGCCCAGAGGGTAGCGGGAACCTCATCTACAATGAGCAGTTCTTC
abundance: .; len: 11; d_gene: TRBD1; j_gene: TRBJ2-3; v_gene: TRBV29-1; CDR3aa: CSVDRGDTQYF; CDR3nt: TGCAGCGTTGACAGGGGGGATACGCAGTATTTT
abundance: .; len: 15; d_gene: TRBD2; j_gene: TRBJ2-7; v_gene: TRBV10-3; CDR3aa: CAISEGTSRTYEQYF; CDR3nt: TGTGCCATCAGTGAGGGGACTAGCCGAACCTACGAGCAGTACTTC
abundance: .; len: 14; d_gene: TRBD2; j_gene: TRBJ2-1; v_gene: TRBV18; CDR3aa: CASSGTSVYNEQFF; CDR3nt: TGTGCCAGCTCAGGGACTAGCGTTTACAATGAGCAGTTCTTC
abundance: .; len: 12; d_gene: .; j_gene: TRBJ1-2; v_gene: TRBV19; CDR3aa: CASSRADYGYTF; CDR3nt: TGTGCCAGTAGTAGGGCAGACTATGGCTACACCTTC
abundance: once; len: 15; d_gene: .; j_gene: TRBJ2-5; v_gene: TRBV19; CDR3aa: CASSISVMREETQYF; CDR3nt: TGTGCCAGTAGTATTTCAGTCATGAGGGAGGAGACCCAGTACTTC
abundance: .; len: 16; d_gene: TRBD2; j_gene: TRBJ2-1; v_gene: TRBV5-1; CDR3aa: CASSPDTLAGGNEQFF; CDR3nt: TGCGCCAGCAGCCCCGATACCCTAGCGGGAGGGAATGAGCAGTTCTTC
abundance: once; len: 16; d_gene: .; j_gene: TRBJ2-5; v_gene: TRBV28; CDR3aa: CASSLPLGGTQETQYF; CDR3nt: TGTGCCAGCAGCCTCCCTTTGGGGGGTACCCAAGAGACCCAGTACTTC
abundance: once; len: 15; d_gene: .; j_gene: TRBJ2-5; v_gene: TRBV2; CDR3aa: CASSWENLGGETQYF; CDR3nt: TGTGCCAGCAGTTGGGAGAACTTGGGTGGAGAGACCCAGTACTTC
abundance: .; len: 12; d_gene: TRBD1; j_gene: TRBJ1-1; v_gene: TRBV5-8; CDR3aa: CASSYRGYEAFF; CDR3nt: TGTGCCAGCAGTTACAGGGGCTATGAAGCTTTCTTT
abundance: once; len: 10; d_gene: .; j_gene: TRBJ2-1; v_gene: TRBV29-1; CDR3aa: CSVSDNEQFF; CDR3nt: TGCAGCGTCTCTGACAATGAGCAGTTCTTC
abundance: .; len: 14; d_gene: TRBD1; j_gene: TRBJ1-5; v_gene: TRBV3-1/TRBV3-2; CDR3aa: CASSHGQGDQPQHF; CDR3nt: TGTGCCAGCAGCCACGGACAGGGTGATCAGCCCCAGCATTTT
abundance: .; len: 12; d_gene: .; j_gene: TRBJ1-1; v_gene: TRBV7-9; CDR3aa: CASSLGRAEAFF; CDR3nt: TGTGCCAGCAGCCTAGGCAGGGCTGAAGCTTTCTTT
abundance: .; len: 13; d_gene: .; j_gene: TRBJ1-4; v_gene: TRBV9; CDR3aa: CASSVALREKLFF; CDR3nt: TGTGCCAGCAGCGTAGCTTTACGGGAAAAACTGTTTTTT
abundance: .; len: 15; d_gene: .; j_gene: TRBJ1-5; v_gene: TRBV4-2; CDR3aa: CASSLWTDSNQPQHF; CDR3nt: TGTGCCAGCAGCCTTTGGACAGATAGCAATCAGCCCCAGCATTTT
abundance: .; len: 16; d_gene: TRBD1; j_gene: TRBJ1-2; v_gene: TRBV28; CDR3aa: CASTRPSDRADYGYTF; CDR3nt: TGTGCCAGCACCCGGCCCTCCGACAGGGCCGACTATGGCTACACCTTC
abundance: .; len: 15; d_gene: TRBD2; j_gene: TRBJ2-7; v_gene: TRBV6-5; CDR3aa: CASTLLAGETYEQYF; CDR3nt: TGTGCCAGCACACTTCTAGCGGGGGAGACCTACGAGCAGTACTTC
abundance: .; len: 16; d_gene: .; j_gene: TRBJ1-6; v_gene: TRBV30; CDR3aa: CAWRGIGATYNSPLHF; CDR3nt: TGTGCCTGGAGAGGAATAGGGGCTACCTATAATTCACCCCTCCACTTT
abundance: once; len: 13; d_gene: .; j_gene: TRBJ2-2; v_gene: TRBV14; CDR3aa: CASSPVRTGELFF; CDR3nt: TGTGCCAGCAGCCCCGTTCGTACCGGGGAGCTGTTTTTT
abundance: .; len: 20; d_gene: .; j_gene: TRBJ2-1; v_gene: TRBV11-3; CDR3aa: CASSKLIDRGKREAHNEQFF; CDR3nt: TGTGCCAGCAGCAAACTAATTGACAGGGGGAAGCGGGAGGCCCACAATGAGCAGTTCTTC
abundance: .; len: 17; d_gene: TRBD1; j_gene: TRBJ1-3; v_gene: TRBV7-8; CDR3aa: CASSLIGTGVSGNTIYF; CDR3nt: TGTGCCAGCAGCTTAATAGGGACAGGGGTTTCTGGAAACACCATATATTTT
abundance: .; len: 11; d_gene: .; j_gene: TRBJ1-1; v_gene: TRBV29-1; CDR3aa: CSVNLNTEAFF; CDR3nt: TGCAGCGTTAACTTGAACACTGAAGCTTTCTTT
abundance: .; len: 15; d_gene: TRBD1; j_gene: TRBJ2-7; v_gene: TRBV7-9; CDR3aa: CASSLVQGATYEQYF; CDR3nt: TGTGCCAGCAGCTTAGTACAGGGGGCGACCTACGAGCAGTACTTC
abundance: .; len: 12; d_gene: TRBD2; j_gene: TRBJ2-1; v_gene: TRBV6-5; CDR3aa: CASSYGGEEQFF; CDR3nt: TGTGCCAGCAGTTACGGGGGGGAAGAGCAGTTCTTC
abundance: .; len: 11; d_gene: .; j_gene: TRBJ2-5; v_gene: TRBV12-3/TRBV12-4; CDR3aa: CASSTEGTQYF; CDR3nt: TGTGCCAGCAGTACGGAGGGGACCCAGTACTTC
abundance: .; len: 13; d_gene: .; j_gene: TRBJ1-1; v_gene: TRBV19; CDR3aa: CASSVTGTHEAFF; CDR3nt: TGTGCCAGTAGTGTCACAGGAACCCATGAAGCTTTCTTT
abundance: .; len: 14; d_gene: .; j_gene: TRBJ2-2; v_gene: TRBV11-2; CDR3aa: CASSFLRDTGELFF; CDR3nt: TGTGCCAGCAGCTTCTTGAGGGACACCGGGGAGCTGTTTTTT
abundance: .; len: 15; d_gene: .; j_gene: TRBJ2-7; v_gene: TRBV28; CDR3aa: CASSLVLDRAYEQYF; CDR3nt: TGTGCCAGCAGCCTAGTTCTGGACAGAGCCTACGAGCAGTACTTC
abundance: .; len: 16; d_gene: TRBD2; j_gene: TRBJ2-1; v_gene: TRBV18; CDR3aa: CASSPSGGSSYNEQFF; CDR3nt: TGTGCCAGCTCACCATCTGGCGGGAGCTCCTACAATGAGCAGTTCTTC
abundance: .; len: 14; d_gene: TRBD1; j_gene: TRBJ2-3; v_gene: TRBV28; CDR3aa: CASTSVGGGDTQYF; CDR3nt: TGTGCCAGCACCTCCGTAGGGGGCGGAGATACGCAGTATTTT
abundance: .; len: 13; d_gene: .; j_gene: TRBJ1-1; v_gene: TRBV18; CDR3aa: CASSPTINTEAFF; CDR3nt: TGTGCCAGCTCACCAACAATTAACACTGAAGCTTTCTTT
abundance: .; len: 16; d_gene: .; j_gene: TRBJ2-3; v_gene: TRBV19; CDR3aa: CASSSLTGTSTDTQYF; CDR3nt: TGTGCCAGTAGTTCACTGACAGGGACTAGCACAGATACGCAGTATTTT
abundance: .; len: 15; d_gene: TRBD1; j_gene: TRBJ2-5; v_gene: TRBV24-1; CDR3aa: CATSDSGQGMETQYF; CDR3nt: TGTGCCACCAGTGACTCCGGACAGGGAATGGAGACCCAGTACTTC
abundance: .; len: 12; d_gene: .; j_gene: TRBJ1-1; v_gene: TRBV5-8; CDR3aa: CASSLADTEAFF; CDR3nt: TGTGCCAGCAGCTTGGCGGACACCGAAGCTTTCTTT
abundance: .; len: 17; d_gene: TRBD1; j_gene: TRBJ2-5; v_gene: TRBV18; CDR3aa: CASSPPSGTVYQETQYF; CDR3nt: TGTGCCAGCTCACCACCCTCCGGGACAGTGTACCAAGAGACCCAGTACTTC
abundance: many; len: 15; d_gene: .; j_gene: TRBJ1-2; v_gene: TRBV18; CDR3aa: CASSPPTQGGYGYTF; CDR3nt: TGTGCCAGCTCACCACCGACGCAGGGAGGGTATGGCTACACCTTC
abundance: .; len: 14; d_gene: .; j_gene: TRBJ1-2; v_gene: TRBV11-2; CDR3aa: CASSLDEWAYGYTF; CDR3nt: TGTGCCAGCAGCTTAGACGAATGGGCCTATGGCTACACCTTC
abundance: .; len: 12; d_gene: .; j_gene: TRBJ1-3; v_gene: TRBV30; CDR3aa: CGMRGAGNTIYF; CDR3nt: TGTGGCATGCGGGGGGCTGGAAACACCATATATTTT
abundance: .; len: 17; d_gene: .; j_gene: TRBJ1-4; v_gene: TRBV27; CDR3aa: CASSPSGETSINEKLFF; CDR3nt: TGTGCCAGCAGTCCCTCAGGGGAAACTTCGATTAATGAAAAACTGTTTTTT
abundance: .; len: 20; d_gene: TRBD2; j_gene: TRBJ2-1; v_gene: TRBV18; CDR3aa: CASSPRSPLLAGVVYNEQFF; CDR3nt: TGTGCCAGCTCACCACGTTCCCCCCTACTAGCGGGAGTGGTCTACAATGAGCAGTTCTTC
abundance: .; len: 16; d_gene: .; j_gene: TRBJ2-7; v_gene: TRBV2; CDR3aa: CASSEVGQGLPYEQYF; CDR3nt: TGTGCCAGCAGTGAAGTAGGGCAGGGGCTCCCCTACGAGCAGTACTTC
abundance: .; len: 13; d_gene: TRBD1; j_gene: TRBJ2-7; v_gene: TRBV11-3; CDR3aa: CASSPTGVNEQYF; CDR3nt: TGTGCCAGCAGCCCGACAGGGGTCAACGAGCAGTACTTC
abundance: .; len: 12; d_gene: .; j_gene: TRBJ2-7; v_gene: TRBV9; CDR3aa: CASSDISYEQYF; CDR3nt: TGTGCCAGCAGCGATATCTCCTACGAGCAGTACTTC
abundance: .; len: 14; d_gene: .; j_gene: TRBJ1-4; v_gene: TRBV10-1; CDR3aa: CASSDELSNEKLFF; CDR3nt: TGCGCCAGCAGTGATGAGCTTTCTAATGAAAAACTGTTTTTT
abundance: .; len: 16; d_gene: .; j_gene: TRBJ2-7; v_gene: TRBV5-1; CDR3aa: CASSWGGATGSGEQYF; CDR3nt: TGCGCCAGCAGCTGGGGAGGGGCCACAGGGTCGGGCGAGCAGTACTTC
abundance: .; len: 14; d_gene: .; j_gene: TRBJ1-5; v_gene: TRBV19; CDR3aa: CASRGRGGYQPQHF; CDR3nt: TGTGCCAGTAGAGGTCGGGGGGGCTATCAGCCCCAGCATTTT
abundance: .; len: 14; d_gene: TRBD1; j_gene: TRBJ1-1; v_gene: TRBV5-4; CDR3aa: CASSSLDRGAEAFF; CDR3nt: TGTGCCAGCAGCTCACTAGACAGGGGAGCCGAAGCTTTCTTT
abundance: .; len: 14; d_gene: TRBD1; j_gene: TRBJ2-7; v_gene: TRBV7-6; CDR3aa: CASSLLAGGAEQYF; CDR3nt: TGTGCCAGCAGCTTATTGGCAGGGGGCGCCGAGCAGTACTTC
abundance: .; len: 13; d_gene: TRBD1; j_gene: TRBJ2-7; v_gene: TRBV30; CDR3aa: CAWSWTGNSQWYF; CDR3nt: TGTGCCTGGAGTTGGACAGGGAACTCCCAGTGGTACTTC
abundance: once; len: 14; d_gene: .; j_gene: TRBJ1-5; v_gene: TRBV19; CDR3aa: CASSPRGSNQPQHF; CDR3nt: TGTGCCAGTAGCCCCAGGGGTAGCAATCAGCCCCAGCATTTT